This T cell receptor (beta chain) was sequenced for a study of early T cells in non-severe SARS-CoV-2 infection. Study-level background: Chains stayed unpaired after sequencing of bulk RNA from unsorted whole blood. Whole-study findings and limits: VDJdb matching skewed toward anti-spike CD8 responses, missing private and CD4 specificities.

There are a few counts of this clonotype. Its cognate antigen is unknown. Attachment of unique molecular identifiers to individual cDNA molecules was performed. TCRdb analysed the 5' RACE reads with MiXCR anew, one entry per CDR3 protein. The table shows more than 55,000 distinct CDR3 sequences, with under 15% occurring only once. This receptor was taken from an adult who was a healthcare worker with PCR-confirmed SARS-CoV-2 infection or an uninfected control (not recorded which). Sequencing was done on a sample of whole blood.

CDR3 sequence (DNA): TGCGCCAGCAGCCCCGGGCCTAGTCTGACAGATACGCAGTATTTT. Residues: CASSPGPSLTDTQYF. The chain couples TRBV4-3 to TRBJ2-3; D is ambiguous. CDR1 and CDR2 from the germline V gene are LGHNA and YSLEER. Trimming pared 4 bases from V and 3 bases from J, leaving 14 bases between. This CDR3 has 15 amino acids.